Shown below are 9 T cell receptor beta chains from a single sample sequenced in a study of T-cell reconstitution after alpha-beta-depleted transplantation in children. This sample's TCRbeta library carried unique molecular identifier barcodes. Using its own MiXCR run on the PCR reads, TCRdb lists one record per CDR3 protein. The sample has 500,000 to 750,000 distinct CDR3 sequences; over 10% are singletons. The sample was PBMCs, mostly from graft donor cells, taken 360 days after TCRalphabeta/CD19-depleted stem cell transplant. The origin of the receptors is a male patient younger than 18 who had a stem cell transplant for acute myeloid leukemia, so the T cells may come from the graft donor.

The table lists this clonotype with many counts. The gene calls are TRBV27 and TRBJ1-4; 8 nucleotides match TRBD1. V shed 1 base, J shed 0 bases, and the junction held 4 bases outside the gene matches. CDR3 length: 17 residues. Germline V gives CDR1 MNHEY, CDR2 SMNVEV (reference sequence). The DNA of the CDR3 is TGTGCCAGCAGTTTATTAGGACAGGGTGCAACTAATGAAAAACTGTTTTTT. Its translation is CASSLLGQGATNEKLFF.

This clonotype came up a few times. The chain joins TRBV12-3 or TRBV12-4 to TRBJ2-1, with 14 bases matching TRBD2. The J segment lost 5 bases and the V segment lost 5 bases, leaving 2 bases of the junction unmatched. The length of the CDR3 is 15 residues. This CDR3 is CASSRLAGGDNEQFF. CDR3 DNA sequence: TGTGCCAGCAGTAGACTAGCGGGAGGGGACAATGAGCAGTTCTTC.

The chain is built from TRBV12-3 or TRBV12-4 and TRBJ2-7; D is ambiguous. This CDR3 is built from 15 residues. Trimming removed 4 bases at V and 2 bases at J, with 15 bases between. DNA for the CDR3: TGTGCCAGCAGTTCTGAACCGGGCCAAACCTACGAGCAGTACTTC. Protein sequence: CASSSEPGQTYEQYF.

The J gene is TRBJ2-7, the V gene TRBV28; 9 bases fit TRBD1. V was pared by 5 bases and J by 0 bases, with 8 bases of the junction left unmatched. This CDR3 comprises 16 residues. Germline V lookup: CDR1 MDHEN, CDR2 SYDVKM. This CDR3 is CASSIPQGASSYEQYF. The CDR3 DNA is TGTGCCAGCAGTATACCACAGGGGGCTAGCTCCTACGAGCAGTACTTC.

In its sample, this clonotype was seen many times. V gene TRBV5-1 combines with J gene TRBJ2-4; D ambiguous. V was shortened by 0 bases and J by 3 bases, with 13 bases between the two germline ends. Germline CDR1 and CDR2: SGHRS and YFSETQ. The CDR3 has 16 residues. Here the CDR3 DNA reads TGCGCCAGCAGCTTGGCCTGGGAAGGCTACAAAAACATTCAGTACTTC. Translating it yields CASSLAWEGYKNIQYF.

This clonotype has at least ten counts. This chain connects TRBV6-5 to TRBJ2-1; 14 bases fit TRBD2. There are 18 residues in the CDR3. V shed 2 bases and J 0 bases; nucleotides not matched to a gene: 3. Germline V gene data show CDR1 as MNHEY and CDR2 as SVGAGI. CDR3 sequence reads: CASSYRLAGGPSYNEQFF. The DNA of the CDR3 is TGTGCCAGCAGTTACAGACTAGCGGGAGGGCCCTCCTACAATGAGCAGTTCTTC.

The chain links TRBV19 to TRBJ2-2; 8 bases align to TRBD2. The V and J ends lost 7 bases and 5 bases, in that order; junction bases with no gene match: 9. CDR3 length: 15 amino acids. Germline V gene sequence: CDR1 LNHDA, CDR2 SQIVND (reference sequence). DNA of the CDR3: TGTGCCAGTATCCCGAGGGGACTAGGAACCGGGGAGCTGTTTTTT. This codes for CASIPRGLGTGELFF.

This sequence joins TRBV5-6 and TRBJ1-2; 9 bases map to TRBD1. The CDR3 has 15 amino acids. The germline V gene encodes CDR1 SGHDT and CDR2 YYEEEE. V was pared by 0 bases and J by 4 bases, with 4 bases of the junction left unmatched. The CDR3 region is CASSLGDRALYGYTF. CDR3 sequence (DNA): TGTGCCAGCAGCTTGGGGGACAGGGCCCTCTATGGCTACACCTTC.

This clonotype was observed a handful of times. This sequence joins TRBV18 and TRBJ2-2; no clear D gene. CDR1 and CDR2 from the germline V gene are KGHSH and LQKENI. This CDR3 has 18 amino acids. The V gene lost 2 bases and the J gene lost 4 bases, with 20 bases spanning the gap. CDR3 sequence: CASSPVKPGRQVTGELFF. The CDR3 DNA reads TGTGCCAGCTCACCAGTCAAACCGGGCCGCCAGGTCACCGGGGAGCTGTTTTTT.